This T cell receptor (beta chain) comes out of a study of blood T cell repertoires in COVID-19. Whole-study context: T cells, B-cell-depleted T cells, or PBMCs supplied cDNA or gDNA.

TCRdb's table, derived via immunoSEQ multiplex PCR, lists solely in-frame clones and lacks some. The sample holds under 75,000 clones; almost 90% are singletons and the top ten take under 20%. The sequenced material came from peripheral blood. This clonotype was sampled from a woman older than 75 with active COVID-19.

Here the CDR3 reads CATSFRTGGYSPLHF. In nucleotides, the CDR3 is TGTGCCACCAGCTTCCGGACAGGGGGATATTCACCCCTCCACTTT. The chain joins TRBV15 to TRBJ1-6, with 10 bases fitting TRBD1. V was clipped by 5 bases and J by 8 bases; unmatched bases: 6. The length of the CDR3 is 15 residues. Germline CDR1 is LNHNV and CDR2 is YYDKDF (reference sequence).